The 22 T cell receptor beta chains given below trace back to one sample, sequenced in a study of blood T cell repertoires in COVID-19. TCRdb's copy holds only in-frame clones and misses some; the assay was immunoSEQ multiplex PCR. This table has about 230,000 clones, around 80% appearing once. Sequencing was performed on peripheral blood. All receptors come from a man aged 35 to 55 with acute or convalescent COVID-19.

This clone was recorded once. The J gene is TRBJ1-2, the V gene TRBV19, with 7 positions matching TRBD1. The CDR3 length is 14 residues. V lost 8 bases, J lost 8 bases, and 14 bases stayed unmatched. Germline-derived CDR1 and CDR2 are LNHDA and SQIVND (reference sequence). CDR3 coding DNA: TGTGCCAGTCGGGGCCTCAGGGGGGCCTTCGGCTACACCTTC. This translates into CASRGLRGAFGYTF.

This clone was seen a single time. J is TRBJ1-4 and V is TRBV3-1 (or the pseudogene TRBV3-2); D may be TRBD1 (6 bases). V was cut by 4 bases and J by 1 base, with 10 bases left in between. The CDR3 runs to 15 residues. From germline, CDR1 is LGHDT and CDR2 YNNKEL (reference sequence). The CDR3 nucleotides are TGTGCCAGCAGCCCTCCGGGACAAACTAATGAAAAACTGTTTTTT. This translates into CASSPPGQTNEKLFF.

This clone was detected only a few times. This chain connects TRBV5-8 to TRBJ1-1; no clear D gene. The CDR3 loop spans 11 amino acids. CDR1 and CDR2 from the germline V gene are SGHTS and YDEGEE. V lost 4 bases and J lost 7, with 8 bases in between. The CDR3 region has the DNA TGTGCCAGCAGCCGTTTTTATGAAGCTTTCTTT. This codes for CASSRFYEAFF.

V usage is TRBV19 and J usage is TRBJ2-7; 9 bases map to TRBD2. The length of the CDR3 is 13 residues. Trimming removed 6 bases from V and 6 bases from J; junction bases left unmatched: 6. CDR1 is LNHDA and CDR2 is SQIVND in the germline V gene (reference sequence). CDR3 coding DNA: TGTGCCAGTAGGAGGGCTAGCGGGACCGAGCAGTACTTC. Translating gives CASRRASGTEQYF.

J is TRBJ2-7 and V is TRBV5-4; 7 bases are a match to TRBD1. The CDR3 is 15 amino acids. The germline gives CDR1 SGHNT, CDR2 YYREEE (reference sequence). After removal of 4 bases from V and 2 bases from J, the junction contained 9 bases not matched to a gene. CDR3 bases: TGTGCCAGCAGCGGGGACAGAGAGACGACCTACGAGCAGTACTTC. This sequence encodes CASSGDRETTYEQYF.

The gene calls are TRBV7-9 and TRBJ1-6; 7 positions match TRBD1. The CDR3 covers 15 residues. From germline, CDR1 is SEHNR and CDR2 FQNEAQ (reference sequence). Losses at the gene ends were 0 bases for V and 7 bases for J; bases not matched to a gene: 3. The CDR3 bases are TGTGCCAGCAGCTTAGCAGCGACAGGGAATTCACCCCTCCACTTT. Its translation: CASSLAATGNSPLHF.

The V call is TRBV19, the J call TRBJ2-7; TRBD1 might be the D (5 bases). Per the germline V gene, CDR1 is LNHDA and CDR2 is SQIVND (reference sequence). The ends were cut back, 4 bases at V and 1 base at J, with 11 bases in the middle. This CDR3 spans 14 amino acids. In nucleotides, the CDR3 is TGTGCCAGTAGTACCCAAAGGGGATCCTACGAGCAGTACTTC. It translates to CASSTQRGSYEQYF. The full variable domain, with the rest looked up from reference TRBV19 and TRBJ2-7, is DGGITQSPKYLFRKEGQNVTLSCEQNLNHDAMYWYRQDPGQGLRLIYYSQIVNDFQKGDIAEGYSVSREKKESFPLTVTSAQKNPTAFYLCASSTQRGSYEQYFGPGTRLTVT.

J is TRBJ2-7 and V is TRBV29-1, with unresolved D. The CDR3 spans 11 residues. V lost 4 bases and J 2 bases, leaving 6 bases between the germline ends. In germline, CDR1 is SQVTM, CDR2 ANQGSEA. DNA for the CDR3: TGCAGCGTTGCCGGTACCTACGAGCAGTACTTC. This gives the protein CSVAGTYEQYF.

This rearrangement joins TRBV7-8 to TRBJ2-1; the match to TRBD1 covers 9 bases. Germline trimming cut 4 bases from V and 2 bases from J; bases unmatched to any gene: 9. This CDR3 has 17 residues. Germline V gene sequence: CDR1 SGHVS, CDR2 FQNEAQ. CDR3 residues: CASSSRVRDRAYNEQFF. The CDR3 region has the DNA TGTGCCAGCAGCTCCCGGGTTCGGGACAGGGCCTACAATGAGCAGTTCTTC. The variable domain in full, completed from reference TRBV7-8 and TRBJ2-1, reads GAGVSQSPRYKVAKRGQDVALRCDPISGHVSLFWYQQALGQGPEFLTYFQNEAQLDKSGLPSDRFFAERPEGSVSTLKIQRTQQEDSAVYLCASSSRVRDRAYNEQFFGPGTRLTVL.

The CDR3 here is CASSAATSGPRGDTQYF. The DNA for the CDR3 is TGTGCCAGCAGCGCAGCGACTAGCGGACCACGCGGAGATACGCAGTATTTT. This chain links TRBV27 with TRBJ2-3; 9 nucleotides match TRBD2. V shed 6 bases, J shed 5 bases, and the junction held 15 bases outside the gene matches. Germline-derived CDR1 and CDR2 are MNHEY and SMNVEV (reference sequence). The CDR3 totals 17 residues.

J is TRBJ1-1 and V is TRBV6-1; D ambiguous. Germline assignment: CDR1 MNHNS and CDR2 SASEGT. The CDR3 extends over 14 amino acids. V lost 0 bases, J lost 4 bases, and 9 bases lay in between. CDR3 region: CASSEARSFTEAFF. CDR3 nucleotide sequence: TGTGCCAGCAGTGAAGCGCGGAGTTTCACTGAAGCTTTCTTT.

The gene calls are TRBV11-3 and TRBJ2-1; 9 bases are shared with TRBD1. The CDR3 is 12 residues long. The germline V gene encodes CDR1 SGHNT and CDR2 YENEEA. V gave up 3 bases and J gave up 15 bases; unmatched junction bases: 6. CDR3 DNA: TGTGCCAGCAGCTTGTCCGGGACAGGGCTGTTCTTC. It codes for CASSLSGTGLFF. Combining the CDR3 with reference TRBV11-3 and TRBJ2-1 gives the whole variable domain EAGVVQSPRYKIIEKKQPVAFWCNPISGHNTLYWYLQNLGQGPELLIRYENEEAVDDSQLPKDRFSAERLKGVDSTLKIQPAELGDSAVYLCASSLSGTGLFFGPGTRLTVL.

The chain couples TRBV7-8 to TRBJ2-3; D not resolved. Trimming removed 8 bases from V and 6 bases from J, with 6 bases in between. Germline CDR1 and CDR2: SGHVS and FQNEAQ. This CDR3 comprises 10 residues. The CDR3 region is CASHADTQYF. CDR3 nucleotide sequence: TGTGCCAGCCACGCGGATACGCAGTATTTT.

The chain links TRBV7-2 to TRBJ1-3; perhaps TRBD1 as D (5 bases). This CDR3 is 12 amino acids long. Germline loops: CDR1 SGHTA, CDR2 FQGNSA. Trimming took 7 bases from V and 5 from J, leaving 9 bases between them. In DNA form, the CDR3 reads TGTGCCAGCACGGAGGGGAGAAACACCATATATTTT. This encodes CASTEGRNTIYF.

The gene calls are TRBV5-4 and TRBJ2-4, with TRBD1 matching 10 bases. The CDR3 loop spans 16 amino acids. Germline values: CDR1 SGHNT, CDR2 YYREEE (reference sequence). V was clipped by 5 bases and J by 7 bases; unmatched bases: 12. CDR3 protein: CASRPGTGARSNIQYF. CDR3 in DNA: TGTGCCAGCAGGCCCGGGACAGGGGCTCGTTCTAACATTCAGTACTTC.

Regarding this clone: The sample contains more than one DNA sequence encoding this CDR3. The J gene is TRBJ2-4, the V gene TRBV7-2; TRBD1 is a possible D gene (6 bases). The CDR3 totals 12 residues. CDR1 and CDR2 (germline): SGHTA, FQGNSA. V lost 5 bases to trimming and J lost 6 bases, with 8 bases between them. The CDR3 spells CASSPTGNIQYF. CDR3 nucleotides: TGTGCCAGCAGCCCGACAGGAAACATTCAGTACTTC.

The genes are TRBV30 and TRBJ1-2; 7 bases are shared with TRBD1. This CDR3 region has 13 residues. Germline values: CDR1 GTSNPN, CDR2 SVGIG (reference sequence). Trimming at V came to 5 bases and at J to 5 bases, leaving 8 bases not matched to a gene. The CDR3 nucleotides are TGTGCCTGGGTACCGGGACAGTATTATGGCTACACCTTC. The encoded protein is CAWVPGQYYGYTF.

The chain combines TRBV4-1 with TRBJ1-2; no definite D call. Germline V gene data show CDR1 as MGHRA and CDR2 as YSYEKL. The CDR3 runs 15 residues. Between the trimmed V and J ends, which lost 4 bases and 5 bases, there was a span of 17 bases. DNA for the CDR3: TGCGCCAGCAGCCCCAAGATGGCAGGAGGTTATGGCTACACCTTC. Encoded protein: CASSPKMAGGYGYTF.

This clone occurred once. The chain has TRBV28 and TRBJ1-2; 7 bases match TRBD1. CDR1 and CDR2 from the germline V gene are MDHEN and SYDVKM. The CDR3 loop spans 13 amino acids. J gave up 6 bases and V 2 bases, and 3 bases lay outside the gene matches. The chain's CDR3 is CASSLNRGDGYTF. The CDR3 coding sequence is TGTGCCAGCAGTTTAAACAGGGGTGATGGCTACACCTTC.

The chain couples TRBV2 to TRBJ2-5, with TRBD2 matching 7 bases. CDR1 and CDR2 from the germline V gene are SNHLY and FYNNEI. The CDR3 totals 14 residues. Trimming cost V 3 bases and J 5 bases; bases outside gene matches: 6. CDR3 DNA sequence: TGTGCCAGCAGTGACGTGCGGGGGACGGAGACCCAGTACTTC. Translating gives CASSDVRGTETQYF.

The rearrangement links TRBV9 to TRBJ1-1, with a possible D match to TRBD1 (5 bases). V was pared by 0 bases and J by 8 bases, with 17 bases between. The germline V gene has CDR1 SGDLS and CDR2 YYNGEE. This CDR3 is built from 15 residues. In nucleotides, the CDR3 is TGTGCCAGCAGCGTAGTTGGGGTCCGGGGGGAAGAAGCTTTCTTT. This encodes CASSVVGVRGEEAFF.

The genes are TRBV29-1 and TRBJ1-2; D is unclear. The CDR3 has 10 residues. The V gene's germline CDR1 is SQVTM and CDR2 ANQGSEA. V was shortened by 6 bases and J by 3 bases, with 5 bases between the two germline ends. The CDR3 nucleotides are TGCAGCGTCGCAGACTATGGCTACACCTTC. Translated: CSVADYGYTF. Complete variable domain (other parts from reference TRBV29-1 and TRBJ1-2): SAVISQKPSRDICQRGTSLTIQCQVDSQVTMMFWYRQQPGQSLTLIATANQGSEATYESGFVIDKFPISRPNLTFSTLTVSNMSPEDSSIYLCSVADYGYTFGSGTRLTVV.